What follows is one T cell receptor (beta chain) and its context. The data originate from a study of control samples from healthy donors and cancer patients. The CDR3 is 14 amino acids. The ends were cut back, 4 bases at V and 7 bases at J, with 14 bases in the middle. Germline V gene data show CDR1 as SGHTA and CDR2 as FQGTGA. Sequencing used immunoSEQ multiplex PCR; TCRdb keeps in-frame clones, though not all of them. The sample includes some 96,000 clones, over 85% seen only once; the top ten take approximately 8%. The sample taken for sequencing was blood. The clonotype comes from a man aged 18 to 29 in good health. The chain carries TRBV7-3 and TRBJ2-1, with D perhaps assigned TRBD1 or TRBD2 (6 bases each). CDR3 in amino acids: CASSYGGLGNEQFF. CDR3 DNA: TGTGCCAGCAGCTACGGGGGCTTGGGTAATGAGCAGTTCTTC.